Below, 10 T cell receptor beta chains from the same sample are listed, as sequenced in a study of blood T cell repertoires in COVID-19 (dated by TCRdb to about 2020). Libraries were made using the immunoSEQ multiplex PCR assay. As stored in TCRdb, this immuneACCESS dataset retains in-frame rearrangements with V and J assigned. A fraction of the clones does not appear; measured against another copy, unresolved V genes explain less than half of the discrepancy, and the remainder lacks a known reason. Present in this sample are 65,000 to 75,000 clones, around 80% of which were seen just once. Over 9.5% of the sample is held by the ten biggest clonotypes. The sequencing input was peripheral blood. The source is a human donor in a cohort sampled during active COVID-19.

This chain connects TRBV9 to TRBJ1-3; D is possibly TRBD1 (5 bases). The CDR3 consists of 16 residues. Germline-derived CDR1 and CDR2 are SGDLS and YYNGEE. Trimming pared 0 bases from V and 2 bases from J, leaving 12 bases between. CDR3 region: CASSVAFETAGNTIYF. The DNA for the CDR3 is TGTGCCAGCAGCGTAGCTTTTGAGACAGCTGGAAACACCATATATTTT.

This clone was detected only a few times. This chain joins TRBV28 and TRBJ2-2; 10 bases are a match to TRBD1. Germline CDR1 is MDHEN and CDR2 is SYDVKM. V lost 3 bases, J lost 5 bases, and 3 bases stayed unmatched. The CDR3 length is 15 residues. CDR3 in amino acids: CASSLRQGATGELFF. The CDR3 region has the DNA TGTGCCAGCAGTTTGCGACAGGGGGCAACCGGGGAGCTGTTTTTT.

V gene TRBV5-5 combines with J gene TRBJ2-2; the match to TRBD1 covers 7 bases. CDR3 length equals 15 residues. J gave up 6 bases and V 1 base, and 6 bases lay outside the gene matches. In germline, CDR1 is SGHKS, CDR2 YYEKEE (reference sequence). For the CDR3, the DNA is TGTGCCAGCAGCTTGAACAGGGGAAATGCCGGGGAGCTGTTTTTT. This codes for CASSLNRGNAGELFF.

This chain links TRBV7-3 with TRBJ1-2; TRBD1 might be the D (5 bases). CDR1 and CDR2 from the germline V gene are SGHTA and FQGTGA. CDR3 length equals 16 residues. V gave up 5 bases and J gave up 7 bases, with 23 bases separating them. This chain's CDR3 is CASSLGGAQGAIGYTF. In DNA, the CDR3 is TGTGCCAGCAGCCTCGGTGGGGCGCAGGGCGCGATTGGCTACACCTTC.

The CDR3 DNA follows: TGTGCCAGCGGGGGGACAGGGTTACCTGAAGCTTTCTTT. It translates to CASGGTGLPEAFF. V gene TRBV7-9 combines with J gene TRBJ1-1; TRBD1 matches at 9 bases. Germline-derived CDR1 and CDR2 are SEHNR and FQNEAQ (reference sequence). Trimming cost V 8 bases and J 6 bases; bases outside gene matches: 7. The CDR3 totals 13 residues.

The chain employs TRBV9 and TRBJ2-1; 10 bases fit TRBD2. This CDR3 contains 19 residues. Germline V gene data show CDR1 as SGDLS and CDR2 as YYNGEE. Losses at the gene ends were 1 base for V and 5 bases for J; bases not matched to a gene: 15. The CDR3 DNA is TGTGCCAGCAGCGTAAGCTCAGGGTTCAGCGGGAGGGTTGACAATGAGCAGTTCTTC. It is translated as CASSVSSGFSGRVDNEQFF.

The V gene is TRBV6-1, the J gene TRBJ1-3; D is perhaps TRBD1 (6 bases). Trimming took off 1 base at V and 2 bases at J, with 12 bases between the two ends. Germline CDR1 MNHNS, CDR2 SASEGT. CDR3 length: 16 residues. CDR3 sequence reads: CASSEVGGGPGNTIYF. CDR3 in DNA: TGTGCCAGCAGTGAAGTAGGGGGGGGGCCTGGAAACACCATATATTTT.

The chain is built from TRBV18 and TRBJ2-1, with 11 bases matching TRBD2. CDR1 is KGHSH, CDR2 LQKENI, per germline. J lost 7 bases, V lost 0 bases, and 23 bases had no gene match. This CDR3 spans 22 amino acids. CDR3 nucleotide sequence: TGTGCCAGCTCACCACCCCCCAGTGCGTTAGCGGGGGGGCAAGTAACCCATAATGAGCAGTTCTTC. Encoded protein: CASSPPPSALAGGQVTHNEQFF.

This clone appeared a few times. The chain carries TRBV6-4 and TRBJ1-1, with TRBD1 matching over 12 bases. V lost 5 bases and J lost 4; bases outside the gene matches: 8. Germline CDR1 is MRHNA and CDR2 is SNTAGT. This CDR3 region has 16 residues. CDR3 nucleotide sequence: TGTGCCAGCAGTAAGACCGGGACAGGGGGCTCCACTGAAGCTTTCTTT. Protein sequence: CASSKTGTGGSTEAFF.

This clone showed up just once. J is TRBJ1-4 and V is TRBV4-1; maybe TRBD1 (5 bases). Trimming removed 4 bases from V and 7 bases from J, with 13 bases in between. Germline loops: CDR1 MGHRA, CDR2 YSYEKL. CDR3 size: 14 residues. The CDR3 protein is CASSPRGGREKLFF. The CDR3 region has the DNA TGCGCCAGCAGCCCCCGGGGGGGTCGTGAAAAACTGTTTTTT.